This TCR beta chain was identified during a study of cytomegalovirus exposure and HLA in healthy donors. Study-level background: About 85 million unique TCR sequences came from HLA-typed donors in an early release. Broader study findings: A later analysis reportedly found fewer N-insertions in an Asian-associated ancestry cluster than the roughly 680-donor mean. Among TCR beta chains, those listed as cytomegalovirus-associated numbered about 160. In a later analysis, common viral pathogens appeared linked to several of the most significant clusters.

Comments on this clone: Its antigen is undetermined.

Primers included in the PCR were 60 Vbeta and 13 Jbeta primers. The assay was immunoSEQ multiplex PCR, and TCRdb's table has in-frame clones only and misses some. The table lists about 170,000 clones, roughly 84% of them singletons. The V and J ends lost 1 base and 4 bases, in that order; junction bases with no gene match: 5. Germline values: CDR1 SGHNT, CDR2 YYREEE (reference sequence). CDR3 length: 15 amino acids. Specimen: PBMCs. The J gene is TRBJ2-1, the V gene TRBV5-4; 7 bases fit TRBD2. This clonotype was obtained from a man in his thirties or forties in good health and CMV-seropositive. CDR3 DNA sequence: TGTGCCAGCAGCTTGATGGCTAGCGGATACAATGAGCAGTTCTTC. It translates to CASSLMASGYNEQFF.